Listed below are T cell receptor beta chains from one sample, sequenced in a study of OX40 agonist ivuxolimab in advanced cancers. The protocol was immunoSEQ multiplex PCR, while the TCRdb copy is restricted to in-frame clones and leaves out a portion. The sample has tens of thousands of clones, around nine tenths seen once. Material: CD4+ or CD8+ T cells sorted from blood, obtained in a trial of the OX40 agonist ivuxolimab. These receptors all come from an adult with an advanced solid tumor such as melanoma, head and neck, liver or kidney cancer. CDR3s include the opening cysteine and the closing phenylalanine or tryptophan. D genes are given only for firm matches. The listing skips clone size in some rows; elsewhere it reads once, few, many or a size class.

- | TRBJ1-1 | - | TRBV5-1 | TGCGCCAGCAGGGAAATGAACACTGAAGCTTTCTTT | CASREMNTEAFF
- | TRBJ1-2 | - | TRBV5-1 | TGCGCCAGCAGCTCCGCACAGGGTAACGGCTACACCTTC | CASSSAQGNGYTF
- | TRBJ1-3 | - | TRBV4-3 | TGCGCCAGCAGCCAGGAACCGAACTCTGGAAACACCATATATTTT | CASSQEPNSGNTIYF
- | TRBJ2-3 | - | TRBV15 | TGTGCCACCAGCAGAGAGCAAGGGCCAGATACGCAGTATTTT | CATSREQGPDTQYF
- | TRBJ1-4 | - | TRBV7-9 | TGTGCCAGCAGCTTCCTCCAGGGGACTAATGAAAAACTGTTTTTT | CASSFLQGTNEKLFF
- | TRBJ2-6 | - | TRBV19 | TGTGCCAGTAGTATGGGGGTCTCTGGGGCCAACGTCCTGACTTTC | CASSMGVSGANVLTF
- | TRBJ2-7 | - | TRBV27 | TGTGCCAGCAGCCCCCTGACAGGCGGCGAGCAGTACTTC | CASSPLTGGEQYF
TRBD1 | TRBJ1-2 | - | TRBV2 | TGTGCCAGCAGTGTGGGACAGAGCTATGGCTACACCTTC | CASSVGQSYGYTF
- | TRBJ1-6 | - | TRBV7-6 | TGTGCCAGCGGGACCCGAAATTCACCCCTCCACTTT | CASGTRNSPLHF
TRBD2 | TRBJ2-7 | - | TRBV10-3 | TGTGCCATCAGCTCCGGGACTATTCCCTACGAGCAGTACTTC | CAISSGTIPYEQYF
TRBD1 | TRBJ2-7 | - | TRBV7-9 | TGTGCCAGCAGCTTAGAGGGGGCCTACCTCAGAGCTTCCTACGAGCAGTACTTC | CASSLEGAYLRASYEQYF
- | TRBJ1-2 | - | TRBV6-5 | TGTGCCAGCACCAACTCGGGCTTCCGGGGCTACACCTTC | CASTNSGFRGYTF
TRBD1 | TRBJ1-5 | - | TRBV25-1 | TGTGCCAGCAGTGAAGGGACAGGGGACAATCAGCCCCAGCATTTT | CASSEGTGDNQPQHF
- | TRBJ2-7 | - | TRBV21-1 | TGTGCCAGCAGCAAGTACGAGCAGTACTTC | CASSKYEQYF
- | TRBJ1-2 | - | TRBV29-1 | TGCAGCGTTCTGGGGGGTGTCTATGGCTACACCTTC | CSVLGGVYGYTF
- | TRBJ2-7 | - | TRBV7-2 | TGTGCCAGCAGCCCACAGGGATTGGGCCTCCGCGAGCAGTACTTC | CASSPQGLGLREQYF
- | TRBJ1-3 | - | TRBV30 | TGTGCCTGGGTGGCACAGGACAGCTCTGGAAACACCATATATTTT | CAWVAQDSSGNTIYF
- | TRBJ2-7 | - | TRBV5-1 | TGCGCCAGCAATAAGTACAACCCCTACGAGCAGTACTTC | CASNKYNPYEQYF
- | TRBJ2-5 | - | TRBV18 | TGTGCCAGCTCACCAAACCGGGGCCAAGAGACCCAGTACTTC | CASSPNRGQETQYF
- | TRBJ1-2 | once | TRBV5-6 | TGTGCCAGCAGCCCAGGGTATAACTATGGCTACACCTTC | CASSPGYNYGYTF